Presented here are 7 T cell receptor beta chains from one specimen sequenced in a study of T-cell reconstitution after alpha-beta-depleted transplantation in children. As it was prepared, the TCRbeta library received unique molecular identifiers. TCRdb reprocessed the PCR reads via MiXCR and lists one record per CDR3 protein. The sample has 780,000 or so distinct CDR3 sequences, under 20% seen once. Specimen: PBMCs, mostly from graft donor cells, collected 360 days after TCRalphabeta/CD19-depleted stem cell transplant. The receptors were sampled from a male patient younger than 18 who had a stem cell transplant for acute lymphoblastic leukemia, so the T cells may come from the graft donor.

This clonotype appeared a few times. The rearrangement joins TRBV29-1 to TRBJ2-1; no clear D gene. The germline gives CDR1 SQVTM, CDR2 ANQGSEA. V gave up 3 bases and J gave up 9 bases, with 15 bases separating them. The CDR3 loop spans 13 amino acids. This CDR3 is CSVDRWNGVEQFF. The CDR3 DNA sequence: TGCAGCGTTGATCGGTGGAATGGGGTTGAGCAGTTCTTC.

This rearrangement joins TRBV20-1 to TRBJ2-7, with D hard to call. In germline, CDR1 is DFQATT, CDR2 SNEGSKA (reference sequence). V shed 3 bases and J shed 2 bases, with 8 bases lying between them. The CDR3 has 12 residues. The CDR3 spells CSASGPTYEQYF. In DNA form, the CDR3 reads TGCAGTGCTAGCGGACCCACCTACGAGCAGTACTTC.

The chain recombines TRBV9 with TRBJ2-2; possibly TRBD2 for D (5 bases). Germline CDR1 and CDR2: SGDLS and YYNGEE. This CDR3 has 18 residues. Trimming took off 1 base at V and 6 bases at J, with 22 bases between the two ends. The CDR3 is CASSVIGSGVSVAGELFF. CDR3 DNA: TGTGCCAGCAGCGTAATAGGAAGCGGCGTTTCAGTGGCCGGGGAGCTGTTTTTT.

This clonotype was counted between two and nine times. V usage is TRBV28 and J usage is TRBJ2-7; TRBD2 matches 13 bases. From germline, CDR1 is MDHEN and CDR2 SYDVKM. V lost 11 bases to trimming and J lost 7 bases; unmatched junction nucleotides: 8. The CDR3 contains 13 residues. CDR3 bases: TGTGCCGGTGGGACTAGCGGGAAATCGGAGCAGTACTTC. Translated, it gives CAGGTSGKSEQYF. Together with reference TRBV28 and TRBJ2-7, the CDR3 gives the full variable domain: DVKVTQSSRYLVKRTGEKVFLECVQDMDHENMFWYRQDPGLGLRLIYFSYDVKMKEKGDIPEGYSVSREKKERFSLILESASTNQTSMYLCAGGTSGKSEQYFGPGTRLTVT.

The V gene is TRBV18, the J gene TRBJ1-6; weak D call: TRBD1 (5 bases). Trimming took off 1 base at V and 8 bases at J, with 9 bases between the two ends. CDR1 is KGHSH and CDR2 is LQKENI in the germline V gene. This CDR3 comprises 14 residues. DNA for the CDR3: TGTGCCAGCTCACCACTCAGGGCGGATTCACCCCTCCACTTT. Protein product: CASSPLRADSPLHF.

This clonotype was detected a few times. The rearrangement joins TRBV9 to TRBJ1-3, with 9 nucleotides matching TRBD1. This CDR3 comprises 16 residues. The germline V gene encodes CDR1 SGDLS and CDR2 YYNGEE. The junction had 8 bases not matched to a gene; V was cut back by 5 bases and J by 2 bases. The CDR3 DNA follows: TGTGCCAGCAGTCTCCGGGACAGGGTCCCTGGAAACACCATATATTTT. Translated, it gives CASSLRDRVPGNTIYF.

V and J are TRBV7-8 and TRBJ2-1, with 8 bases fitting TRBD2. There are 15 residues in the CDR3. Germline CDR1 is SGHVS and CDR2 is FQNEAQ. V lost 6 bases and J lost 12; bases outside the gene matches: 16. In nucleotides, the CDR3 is TGTGCCAGCAGTCTAAGGTGGGGGACTAGTTATGGGCAGTTCTTC. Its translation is CASSLRWGTSYGQFF.